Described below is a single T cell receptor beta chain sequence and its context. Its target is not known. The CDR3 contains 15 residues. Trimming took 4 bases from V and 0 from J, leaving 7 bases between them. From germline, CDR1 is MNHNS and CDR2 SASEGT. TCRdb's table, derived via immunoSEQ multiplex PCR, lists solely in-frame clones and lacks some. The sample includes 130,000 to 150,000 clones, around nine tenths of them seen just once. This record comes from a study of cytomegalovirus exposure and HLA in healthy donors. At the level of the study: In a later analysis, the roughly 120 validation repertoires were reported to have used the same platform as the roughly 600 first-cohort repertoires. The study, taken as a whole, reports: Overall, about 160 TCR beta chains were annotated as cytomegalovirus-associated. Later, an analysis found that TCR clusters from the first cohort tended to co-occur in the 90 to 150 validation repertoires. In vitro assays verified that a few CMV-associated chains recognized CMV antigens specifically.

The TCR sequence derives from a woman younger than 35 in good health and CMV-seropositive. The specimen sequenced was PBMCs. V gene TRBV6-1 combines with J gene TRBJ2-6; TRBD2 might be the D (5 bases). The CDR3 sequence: CASSVRGSGANVLTF. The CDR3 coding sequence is TGTGCCAGCAGTGTTCGGGGCTCTGGGGCCAACGTCCTGACTTTC.